This T cell receptor (beta chain) was sequenced in a study of T cells in Graves' hyperthyroidism and ophthalmopathy. Concerning this clonotype itself: Antigen specificity is unknown.

Reasons for excluding patients were uncontrolled infection, other autoimmune disease, pregnancy or lactation. The J segment lost 8 bases and the V segment lost 2 bases, leaving 12 bases of the junction unmatched. The CDR3 covers 16 residues. Study results and caveats: In blood, most of the thyroid clonotypes expanded above 0.001 were also present.

TCR beta CDR3 sequences were amplified from RNA transcripts. With the HTBI primer set, the TCR CDR3 went through a first round of RT-PCR. A single record per CDR3 protein comes from TCRdb applying MiXCR to the multiplex PCR reads. The sample lists 400,000 to 600,000 distinct CDR3 sequences; about 16% were seen once. Input material: blood. This chain joins TRBV12-3 or TRBV12-4 and TRBJ2-1, with 7 positions matching TRBD2. The sequence came from a woman aged 25 to 39 with Graves' ophthalmopathy. The CDR3 loop reads CASSLSRAQGGDEQFF. DNA for the CDR3: TGTGCCAGCAGTTTAAGTCGGGCGCAGGGAGGGGATGAGCAGTTCTTC.